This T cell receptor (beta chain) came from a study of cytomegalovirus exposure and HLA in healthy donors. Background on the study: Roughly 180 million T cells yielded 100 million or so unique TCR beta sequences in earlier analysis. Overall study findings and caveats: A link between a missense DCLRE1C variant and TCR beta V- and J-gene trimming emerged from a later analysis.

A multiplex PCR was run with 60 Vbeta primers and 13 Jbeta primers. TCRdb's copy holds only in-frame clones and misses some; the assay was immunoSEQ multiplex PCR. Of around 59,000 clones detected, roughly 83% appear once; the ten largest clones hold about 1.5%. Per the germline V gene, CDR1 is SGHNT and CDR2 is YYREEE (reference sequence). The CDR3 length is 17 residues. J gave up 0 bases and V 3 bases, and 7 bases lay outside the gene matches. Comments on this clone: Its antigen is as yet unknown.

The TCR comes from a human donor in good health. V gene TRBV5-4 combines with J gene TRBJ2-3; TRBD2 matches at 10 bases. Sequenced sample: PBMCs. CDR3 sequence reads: CASSSGLAGDSTDTQYF. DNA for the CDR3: TGTGCCAGCAGCTCCGGGCTAGCGGGGGATAGCACAGATACGCAGTATTTT. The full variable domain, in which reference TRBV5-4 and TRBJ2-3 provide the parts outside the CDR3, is ETGVTQSPTHLIKTRGQQVTLRCSSQSGHNTVSWYQQALGQGPQFIFQYYREEENGRGNFPPRFSGLQFPNYSSELNVNALELDDSALYLCASSSGLAGDSTDTQYFGPGTRLTVL.